Described below is a single T cell receptor beta chain sequence and its context. Its cognate antigen is unknown. The ends lost 2 bases at V and 4 bases at J; junction bases unmatched: 9. The CDR3 is 17 residues long. Germline CDR1 reads SGHRS; CDR2 reads YFSETQ. These data are taken from a study of T cells after yellow fever vaccination. Each CDR3 protein is one row after TCRdb ran MiXCR on the 5' RACE reads. The sample holds 550,000 or so distinct CDR3 sequences, 15% to 20% seen once. Study-level points and caveats: After the booster, roughly 96% of CD4 and roughly nine tenths of CD8 primary-response clones were re-detected.

The specimen comprised PBMCs, sampled 15 days after the yellow fever booster vaccination. The receptor's source is a man between 25 and 39 years old who received the YFV17D yellow fever vaccine. The chain couples TRBV5-1 to TRBJ2-7, with 13 bases fitting TRBD2. The CDR3 nucleotides read TGCGCCAGCAGCTTCGAAAGGACTAGCGGGAGTTGGTACGAGCAGTACTTC. Protein sequence: CASSFERTSGSWYEQYF.